The rows below give T cell receptor beta chains drawn from one sample of a study of OX40 agonist ivuxolimab in advanced cancers. TCRdb keeps only in-frame clones here, not all; method: immunoSEQ multiplex PCR. The sample holds about 64,000 clones, 87% seen once. The sequencing here drew on CD4+ or CD8+ T cells sorted from blood, taken in a trial of the OX40 agonist ivuxolimab. Receptor source: an adult with an advanced solid tumor such as melanoma, head and neck, liver or kidney cancer. The CDR3 runs from the conserved cysteine through the conserved F or W. A D gene is named only where the DNA matches it firmly. A row's size may be missing; if present it is once, few, many or a size class.

j_call | d_call | v_call | clone_size | cdr3_nt | cdr3_aa
TRBJ2-4 | - | TRBV28 | - | TGTGCCAGCAGTCCTCAGGGTTCTGGCATTCAGTACTTC | CASSPQGSGIQYF
TRBJ1-4 | - | TRBV29-1 | - | TGCAGCGTTGAAGGAATCGGAGAAAAACTGTTTTTT | CSVEGIGEKLFF
TRBJ2-2 | - | TRBV10-1 | - | TGCGCCAGCAGCAGGGGTGCCGGGGAGCTGTTTTTT | CASSRGAGELFF
TRBJ1-1 | - | TRBV7-3 | - | TGTGCCAGCAGCAAGGACAGTAACACTGAAGCTTTCTTT | CASSKDSNTEAFF
TRBJ1-6 | - | TRBV7-2 | - | TGTGCCAGCAGCCCCCCAGGGGAGGGGAATTCACCCCTCCACTTT | CASSPPGEGNSPLHF
TRBJ2-2 | TRBD2 | TRBV11-3 | - | TGTGCCAGCAGCTTTGACAGCGGGAGTGCGATGGAGCTGTTTTTT | CASSFDSGSAMELFF
TRBJ2-7 | TRBD1 | TRBV7-8 | once | TGTGCCAGCAGCCAAGACAGGGACAAGCAGTACTTC | CASSQDRDKQYF
TRBJ2-1 | TRBD1 | TRBV5-1 | - | TGCGCCAGCAGCCCGGGGACAGGGGGGTGGAATGAGCAGTTCTTC | CASSPGTGGWNEQFF
TRBJ2-7 | TRBD2 | TRBV19 | once | TGTGCCAGTAGCGGACTAGCTCCGCTCTACGAGCAGTACTTC | CASSGLAPLYEQYF
TRBJ1-2 | TRBD1 | TRBV5-5 | - | TGTGCCAGCAGCTTGCGGACAGGGGAAGGCTACACCTTC | CASSLRTGEGYTF
TRBJ2-5 | TRBD1 | TRBV5-1 | - | TGCGCCAGCAGCTTGGAGGACAGGGGGTCCCAGTACTTC | CASSLEDRGSQYF
TRBJ2-2 | - | TRBV4-3 | - | TGCGCCAGCAGCCAAGGGGGGGACCCGGAGAACACCGGGGAGCTGTTTTTT | CASSQGGDPENTGELFF
TRBJ1-4 | - | TRBV2 | - | TGTGCCAGCAGTGTAGACAGGTTTAATGAAAAACTGTTTTTT | CASSVDRFNEKLFF
TRBJ1-1 | - | TRBV7-6 | - | TGTGCCAGCAGCTCACAGAGGAACACTGAAGCTTTCTTT | CASSSQRNTEAFF
TRBJ2-1 | - | TRBV5-4 | - | TGTGCCAGCAGCTTGGTGGGGGCTTCCTACAATGAGCAGTTCTTC | CASSLVGASYNEQFF
TRBJ2-5 | TRBD2 | TRBV5-1 | - | TGCGCCAGCAGCGGCGGGACTAGCGGGAGCGGAGAGACCCAGTACTTC | CASSGGTSGSGETQYF
TRBJ2-2 | - | TRBV5-6 | few | TGTGCCAGCAGGTTTAGTCGCACCGGGGAGCTGTTTTTT | CASRFSRTGELFF
TRBJ2-7 | - | TRBV14 | few | TGTGCCAGCAGCAAGGGGCCGGCCATTAGCTCCTACGAGCAGTACTTC | CASSKGPAISSYEQYF
TRBJ2-7 | TRBD1 | TRBV5-1 | - | TGCGCCAGCAGCCCCTGGGACAGGGCCTACGAGCAGTACTTC | CASSPWDRAYEQYF
TRBJ1-1 | - | TRBV5-1 | - | TGCGCCAGCAGTGTACAGGAGCACACTGAAGCTTTCTTT | CASSVQEHTEAFF
TRBJ2-1 | TRBD2 | TRBV7-2 | - | TGTGCCAGCAGCTTAGTTCCGGGAGGTAACTACAATGAGCAGTTCTTC | CASSLVPGGNYNEQFF
TRBJ1-4 | - | TRBV28 | - | TGTGCCACCAGTGGGGGGCATGAAAAACTGTTTTTT | CATSGGHEKLFF
TRBJ1-3 | - | TRBV4-3 | - | TGCGCCAGCAGCCAAGATTGGGCAGGAAACACCATATATTTT | CASSQDWAGNTIYF
TRBJ1-5 | TRBD1 | TRBV28 | - | TGTGCCAGCACCCTCGGACAGGGCCAGCCCCAGCATTTT | CASTLGQGQPQHF
TRBJ2-3 | - | TRBV7-2 | - | TGTGCCAGCAGCCCCCAAGGGACTTGGGGCGATACGCAGTATTTT | CASSPQGTWGDTQYF
TRBJ1-5 | - | TRBV6-1 | - | TGTGCCAGCAGTGATAATGGCAGCAATCAGCCCCAGCATTTT | CASSDNGSNQPQHF
TRBJ1-1 | - | TRBV19 | few | TGTGCCAGTAGTATCGGGGGATTGGGGTTGGCTGAAGCTTTCTTT | CASSIGGLGLAEAFF
TRBJ2-5 | - | TRBV5-4 | once | TGTGCCAGCAGCTTGCGCGGCGTCCGCCAAGAGACCCAGTACTTC | CASSLRGVRQETQYF
TRBJ2-3 | - | TRBV13 | - | TGTGCCAGCAGAACCAGGGGTTTTCGCACAGATACGCAGTATTTT | CASRTRGFRTDTQYF
TRBJ2-3 | - | TRBV5-1 | few | TGCGCCAGCAGCATGGTTAGACAGGGCACAGATACGCAGTATTTT | CASSMVRQGTDTQYF
TRBJ2-5 | - | TRBV2 | - | TGTGCCAGCAGCGGACTACTGGGGACCCAGTACTTC | CASSGLLGTQYF
TRBJ2-5 | TRBD2 | TRBV5-5 | - | TGTGCCAGCAGCTTCACCCAGCCCGGGAGGGCCGATGAGACCCAGTACTTC | CASSFTQPGRADETQYF
TRBJ1-1 | - | TRBV5-1 | - | TGCGCCAGCAGCGAGACAGCTGCTGGCACTGAAGCTTTCTTT | CASSETAAGTEAFF
TRBJ2-2 | TRBD2 | TRBV11-2 | - | TGTGCCAGCCGGGGAGGGGCCGGGGAGCTGTTTTTT | CASRGGAGELFF
TRBJ2-3 | TRBD1 | TRBV7-8 | - | TGTGCCAGCAGCCGCTTCCGGGACAGGGAACCAGATACGCAGTATTTT | CASSRFRDREPDTQYF